What follows are 5 T cell receptor beta chains derived from one specimen sequenced in a study of cytomegalovirus exposure and HLA in healthy donors. The repertoire was sequenced with immunoSEQ multiplex PCR; TCRdb's copy has only in-frame clones and lacks some. The sample carries 150,000 or so clones, around 85% recorded once. Sequencing was performed on PBMCs. Receptors originate from a man aged 30 to 45 in good health and CMV-seropositive.

The table lists this clone with a few counts. This rearrangement joins TRBV12-5 to TRBJ2-5; TRBD1 agrees at 7 bases. The CDR3 spans 13 residues. The J segment lost 2 bases and the V segment lost 5 bases, leaving 2 bases of the junction unmatched. Germline loops: CDR1 LGHNT, CDR2 FRNRAP. In DNA form, the CDR3 reads TGTGCTAGTGGTCACAGGGGACAAGAGACCCAGTACTTC. Amino acid sequence: CASGHRGQETQYF.

The chain carries TRBV5-4 and TRBJ1-2; possible D gene TRBD1, 6 bases. V lost 0 bases to trimming and J lost 9 bases, with 12 bases between them. Germline CDR1 and CDR2: SGHNT and YYREEE (reference sequence). This CDR3 is 13 amino acids long. This chain's CDR3 is CASSLAPGDSYTF. CDR3 nucleotides: TGTGCCAGCAGCTTGGCCCCCGGGGACAGCTACACCTTC.

The gene calls are TRBV7-9 and TRBJ1-5; D possibly corresponds to TRBD1 (5 bases). V gave up 4 bases and J gave up 7 bases, with 17 bases separating them. The length of the CDR3 is 15 residues. The germline gives CDR1 SEHNR, CDR2 FQNEAQ (reference sequence). The CDR3 coding sequence is TGTGCCAGCAGCTCCGGTCCGGGGGGAGGGCAGCCCCAGCATTTT. Amino acids: CASSSGPGGGQPQHF.

This chain joins TRBV7-3 and TRBJ2-1, with TRBD2 matching 13 bases. CDR3 length equals 16 residues. The germline gives CDR1 SGHTA, CDR2 FQGTGA. V was pared by 5 bases and J by 5 bases, with 6 bases of the junction left unmatched. For the CDR3, the DNA is TGTGCCAGCAGCGGGGGGGGGACTAGCGGGAACAATGAGCAGTTCTTC. It encodes CASSGGGTSGNNEQFF.

The count of this clone is one. The J gene is TRBJ1-3, the V gene TRBV5-6; no clear D. The length of the CDR3 is 18 residues. Trimming shortened V by 2 bases and J by 4 bases, and 22 bases separated the two germline ends. Germline CDR1 SGHDT, CDR2 YYEEEE. The CDR3 spells CASSFDGLSVPRGNTIYF. The CDR3 region has the DNA TGTGCCAGCAGCTTTGACGGTTTAAGTGTCCCGAGGGGAAACACCATATATTTT. Combining the CDR3 with reference TRBV5-6 and TRBJ1-3 gives the whole variable domain DAGVTQSPTHLIKTRGQQVTLRCSPKSGHDTVSWYQQALGQGPQFIFQYYEEEERQRGNFPDRFSGHQFPNYSSELNVNALLLGDSALYLCASSFDGLSVPRGNTIYFGEGSWLTVV.